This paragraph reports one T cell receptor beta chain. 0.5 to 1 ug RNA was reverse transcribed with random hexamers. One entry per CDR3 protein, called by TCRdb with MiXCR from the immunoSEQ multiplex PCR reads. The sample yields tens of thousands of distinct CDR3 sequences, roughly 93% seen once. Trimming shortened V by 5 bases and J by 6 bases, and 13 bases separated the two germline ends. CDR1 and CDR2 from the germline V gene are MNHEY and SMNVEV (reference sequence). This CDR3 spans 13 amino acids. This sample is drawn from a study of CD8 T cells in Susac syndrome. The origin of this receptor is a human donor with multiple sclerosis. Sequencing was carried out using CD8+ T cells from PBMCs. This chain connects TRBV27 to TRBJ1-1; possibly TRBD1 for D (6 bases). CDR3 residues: CASSLTDRSEAFF. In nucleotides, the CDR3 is TGTGCCAGCAGTCTCACCGACAGGTCTGAAGCTTTCTTT.